These 11 T cell receptor beta chains were sequenced from one sample in a study of OX40 agonist ivuxolimab in advanced cancers. Clones were read by immunoSEQ multiplex PCR, and TCRdb kept only the in-frame ones, dropping some. The data show 60,000 to 65,000 clones, with 84% seen just once and 9.8% held by the top ten. The sample was CD4+ or CD8+ T cells sorted from blood, taken in a trial of the OX40 agonist ivuxolimab. The receptors stem from an adult with an advanced solid tumor such as melanoma, head and neck, liver or kidney cancer.

The chain joins TRBV7-3 to TRBJ2-7, with D uncertain. The germline gives CDR1 SGHTA, CDR2 FQGTGA. The V end lost 5 bases, the J end lost 3 bases, and 8 bases lay between the germline ends. The CDR3 runs to 12 residues. In DNA form, the CDR3 reads TGTGCCAGCAGCCGAAACAACTACGAGCAGTACTTC. Its protein is CASSRNNYEQYF. The full variable domain, in which reference TRBV7-3 and TRBJ2-7 provide the parts outside the CDR3, is GAGVSQTPSNKVTEKGKYVELRCDPISGHTALYWYRQSLGQGPEFLIYFQGTGAADDSGLPNDRFFAVRPEGSVSTLKIQRTERGDSAVYLCASSRNNYEQYFGPGTRLTVT.

The V call is TRBV12-5, the J call TRBJ2-7, with D unresolved. The V and J ends lost 7 bases and 7 bases respectively, with 11 bases between them. Germline-derived CDR1 and CDR2 are LGHNT and FRNRAP. The CDR3 extends over 11 amino acids. In DNA form, the CDR3 reads TGTGCTAGTGCCCTGGCGAGGGAGCAGTACTTC. It translates to CASALAREQYF.

The CDR3 DNA sequence: TGTGCCAGCAGCCCCGGGACAGGCGAGGGCGGGGAGCTGTTTTTT. As protein: CASSPGTGEGGELFF. This sequence joins TRBV5-6 and TRBJ2-2; 8 nucleotides align to TRBD1. Per germline, CDR1 SGHDT and CDR2 YYEEEE. The length of the CDR3 is 15 residues. After removal of 4 bases from V and 7 bases from J, the junction contained 9 bases not matched to a gene.

The chain uses TRBV30 and TRBJ1-5; TRBD1 agrees at 7 bases. This CDR3 comprises 15 residues. V lost 0 bases, J lost 3 bases, and 5 bases stayed unmatched. Per germline, CDR1 GTSNPN and CDR2 SVGIG (reference sequence). The CDR3 coding sequence is TGTGCCTGGAGTGTAGAGACAGGGATCAATCAGCCCCAGCATTTT. Protein sequence: CAWSVETGINQPQHF.

V and J are TRBV19 and TRBJ1-4; TRBD1 agrees at 7 bases. The V gene's germline CDR1 is LNHDA and CDR2 SQIVND (reference sequence). This CDR3 is built from 18 residues. V lost 6 bases to trimming and J lost 3 bases; unmatched junction nucleotides: 16. The DNA for the CDR3 is TGTGCCAGTAGACGAACCCGGACAGGTATCAGCGCTAATGAAAAACTGTTTTTT. As protein: CASRRTRTGISANEKLFF. Based on the CDR3 plus reference TRBV19 and TRBJ1-4, the full variable domain is DGGITQSPKYLFRKEGQNVTLSCEQNLNHDAMYWYRQDPGQGLRLIYYSQIVNDFQKGDIAEGYSVSREKKESFPLTVTSAQKNPTAFYLCASRRTRTGISANEKLFFGSGTQLSVL.

The rearrangement links TRBV27 to TRBJ2-1, with no clear D. CDR3 length: 13 amino acids. The V end was cut by 5 bases, the J end by 8 bases, with 13 bases between. Germline V gene lookup returns CDR1 MNHEY and CDR2 SMNVEV (reference sequence). The CDR3 region is CASSQRRSYEQFF. For the CDR3, the DNA is TGTGCCAGCAGTCAGAGGCGGAGCTATGAGCAGTTCTTC.

J is TRBJ1-2 and V is TRBV15, with D possibly TRBD1 on 5 matching bases. Germline V gene lookup returns CDR1 LNHNV and CDR2 YYDKDF (reference sequence). The CDR3 totals 13 residues. The germline V and J ends were trimmed by 0 bases and 6 bases, with 8 bases remaining between them. The CDR3 reads CATSRDLGDGYTF. CDR3 bases: TGTGCCACCAGCAGAGATCTAGGGGATGGCTACACCTTC.

The gene calls are TRBV6-6 and TRBJ2-5; the D gene is possibly TRBD2 (6 bases). CDR3 length equals 13 residues. Trimming took 8 bases from V and 3 from J, leaving 13 bases between them. Germline lookup yields CDR1 MNHNY and CDR2 SVGAGI (reference sequence). CDR3 sequence: CASLAGPKETQYF. The CDR3 DNA reads as TGTGCCAGCCTGGCGGGACCGAAAGAGACCCAGTACTTC.

The chain links TRBV2 to TRBJ1-2; D is possibly TRBD1 (5 bases). Between the trimmed V and J ends, which lost 0 bases and 6 bases, there was a span of 14 bases. This CDR3 spans 15 amino acids. Per the germline V gene, CDR1 is SNHLY and CDR2 is FYNNEI. CDR3 amino acids: CASSEARAGRHGYTF. DNA for the CDR3: TGTGCCAGCAGTGAAGCGCGGGCAGGGAGGCATGGCTACACCTTC.

This chain connects TRBV5-1 to TRBJ2-5; 7 bases fit TRBD2. This CDR3 is 15 amino acids long. Germline values: CDR1 SGHRS, CDR2 YFSETQ. The V segment lost 4 bases and the J segment 4 bases; nucleotides outside the gene matches: 10. The CDR3 is CASSRSTSVGETQYF. In DNA form, the CDR3 reads TGCGCCAGCAGCCGATCAACTAGCGTAGGAGAGACCCAGTACTTC.

The chain couples TRBV7-3 to TRBJ2-1, with a possible D match to TRBD1 (6 bases). The V end was cut by 0 bases, the J end by 2 bases, with 14 bases between. The CDR3 is 17 amino acids. CDR1 is SGHTA and CDR2 is FQGTGA in the germline V gene. The DNA for the CDR3 is TGTGCCAGCAGCTTAACGGGGGCGGGTTATGCCTACAATGAGCAGTTCTTC. Amino acids: CASSLTGAGYAYNEQFF.